These 21 T cell receptor beta chains share one sample of origin, sequenced in a study of cytomegalovirus exposure and HLA in healthy donors. The PCR ran on 60 Vbeta and 13 Jbeta primers. Profiling relied on immunoSEQ multiplex PCR, and the TCRdb table lists in-frame clones only, not all of them. The sample totals 70,000 to 85,000 clones; its top ten clones hold around 7.5%. The sample consisted of PBMCs. The receptors originated from a female donor in good health and CMV-seropositive.

The chain combines TRBV7-2 with TRBJ2-7; D ambiguous. Deletions cut 3 bases from V and 0 bases from J, with 3 bases between. This CDR3 comprises 12 residues. Germline CDR1 and CDR2: SGHTA and FQGNSA. As DNA, the CDR3 is TGTGCCAGCAGCTTCTCCTCCTACGAGCAGTACTTC. It yields the protein CASSFSSYEQYF.

CDR3 DNA: TGTGCCAGCAGCGCCAGCGGGAAAGTTTCCGGGGAGCTGTTTTTT. Translating it yields CASSASGKVSGELFF. This chain links TRBV6-5 with TRBJ2-2, with 7 bases matching TRBD2. The CDR3 totals 15 residues. J gave up 6 bases and V 6 bases, and 10 bases lay outside the gene matches. Germline CDR1 reads MNHEY; CDR2 reads SVGAGI.

The chain carries TRBV27 and TRBJ1-2, with 9 positions matching TRBD1. Germline V CDR1 and CDR2: MNHEY, SMNVEV (reference sequence). V gave up 6 bases and J gave up 6 bases; unmatched junction bases: 11. The CDR3 contains 15 residues. CDR3 sequence: CASRRDRVNRDGYTF. As DNA, the CDR3 is TGTGCCAGCAGGCGGGACAGGGTTAATCGCGATGGCTACACCTTC.

The rearrangement joins TRBV19 to TRBJ2-5; 12 nucleotides match TRBD2. The J call is uncertain, as TRBJ2-7 better fits the DNA end. Germline V gene data show CDR1 as LNHDA and CDR2 as SQIVND (reference sequence). This CDR3 spans 15 amino acids. The DNA of the CDR3 is TGTGCCAGTAGTAAGACTAGCGGGAGCTCCTACGAGCAGTACTTC. Its protein is CASSKTSGSSYEQYF.

V usage is TRBV12-5 and J usage is TRBJ2-2, with a possible D match to TRBD2 (5 bases). Per germline, CDR1 LGHNT and CDR2 FRNRAP. This CDR3 has 17 amino acids. Trimming removed 0 bases at V and 3 bases at J, with 14 bases between. Here the CDR3 DNA reads TGTGCTAGTGGTTTGGTTGAGAGCGGACGATACACCGGGGAGCTGTTTTTT. This codes for CASGLVESGRYTGELFF.

The rearrangement links TRBV10-1 to TRBJ2-2, with a possible D match to TRBD1 (6 bases). The V end lost 5 bases, the J end lost 0 bases, and 13 bases lay between the germline ends. From germline, CDR1 is WNHNN and CDR2 SYGVQD (reference sequence). This CDR3 has 16 amino acids. The CDR3 loop is CASSKTGTSNTGELFF. The CDR3 nucleotides read TGCGCCAGCAGTAAAACCGGGACATCGAACACCGGGGAGCTGTTTTTT.

The V and J genes are TRBV13 and TRBJ2-7; 8 bases fit TRBD2. The CDR3 is 15 amino acids. Germline values: CDR1 PRHDT, CDR2 FYEKMQ (reference sequence). The junction had 11 bases not matched to a gene; V was cut back by 5 bases and J by 5 bases. The CDR3 region has the DNA TGTGCCAGCAGCCCGGCAGGGAGCGGGAGAAACGAGCAGTACTTC. Its protein is CASSPAGSGRNEQYF. The full variable domain, completed using reference TRBV13 and TRBJ2-7, is AAGVIQSPRHLIKEKRETATLKCYPIPRHDTVYWYQQGPGQDPQFLISFYEKMQSDKGSIPDRFSAQQFSDYHSELNMSSLELGDSALYFCASSPAGSGRNEQYFGPGTRLTVT.

The chain has TRBV5-5 and TRBJ1-2; D unresolved. Germline loops: CDR1 SGHKS, CDR2 YYEKEE (reference sequence). The V and J ends lost 7 bases and 4 bases respectively, with 20 bases between them. The CDR3 extends over 15 amino acids. CDR3 in DNA: TGTGCCAGCTCCCCATATGGGCAGCTAAGCTATGGCTACACCTTC. It encodes CASSPYGQLSYGYTF.

The rearrangement links TRBV7-2 to TRBJ2-5, with D uncertain. The V gene's germline CDR1 is SGHTA and CDR2 FQGNSA. The CDR3 length is 15 residues. V lost 3 bases to trimming and J lost 5 bases, with 16 bases between them. In DNA form, the CDR3 reads TGTGCCAGCAGCTTCCAAACCGGGTCGTGGGAGACCCAGTACTTC. Protein sequence: CASSFQTGSWETQYF.

The J gene is TRBJ2-1, the V gene TRBV2; 7 bases fit TRBD2. J lost 8 bases, V lost 3 bases, and 10 bases had no gene match. Germline V gene lookup returns CDR1 SNHLY and CDR2 FYNNEI. The CDR3 is made up of 15 amino acids. In DNA form, the CDR3 reads TGTGCCAGCAGTGACGGTAGCGGGCGGAGGGATGAGCAGTTCTTC. It translates to CASSDGSGRRDEQFF.

The chain has TRBV6-5 and TRBJ2-3, with no clear D. Germline loops: CDR1 MNHEY, CDR2 SVGAGI. This CDR3 has 13 amino acids. Trimming removed 5 bases from V and 3 bases from J, with 9 bases in between. DNA for the CDR3: TGTGCCAGCAGTGCAACACGAACAGATACGCAGTATTTT. It yields the protein CASSATRTDTQYF.

The chain carries TRBV13 and TRBJ2-3, with TRBD1 matching over 11 bases. V shed 2 bases and J 1 base; nucleotides not matched to a gene: 14. Germline assignment: CDR1 PRHDT and CDR2 FYEKMQ (reference sequence). The CDR3 covers 20 residues. In nucleotides, the CDR3 is TGTGCCAGCAGCTTATCGACCAAGGTGGGACAGGGGGGCCGCACAGATACGCAGTATTTT. It specifies CASSLSTKVGQGGRTDTQYF.

This chain connects TRBV11-3 to TRBJ2-3; 10 bases fit TRBD2. Germline V CDR1 and CDR2: SGHNT, YENEEA. The CDR3 has 14 residues. The ends lost 5 bases at V and 4 bases at J; junction bases unmatched: 3. CDR3 bases: TGTGCCAGCAGCCAGCGGGGGGGCTCAGATACGCAGTATTTT. As protein: CASSQRGGSDTQYF.

A remark on this clone: Other DNA sequences in the sample encode the same CDR3. The rearrangement uses TRBV7-9 and TRBJ1-6, with TRBD1 matching 8 bases. The germline CDR1 and CDR2 sequences are SEHNR and FQNEAQ (reference sequence). CDR3 length equals 16 residues. The V gene end was trimmed by 1 base and the J gene end by 3 bases; junction bases not matched to a gene: 2. CDR3 nucleotide sequence: TGTGCCAGCAGCTTAGGACAGGGGTTCTATAATTCACCCCTCCACTTT. Protein sequence: CASSLGQGFYNSPLHF.

The gene calls are TRBV7-3 and TRBJ2-1; 10 positions agree with TRBD2. V was pared by 5 bases and J by 5 bases, with 9 bases of the junction left unmatched. Looked up from germline, CDR1 is SGHTA and CDR2 is FQGTGA. The CDR3 has 16 residues. The CDR3 reads CASSPVGLALNNEQFF. The DNA of the CDR3 is TGTGCCAGCAGCCCCGTGGGACTAGCGCTAAACAATGAGCAGTTCTTC.

The rearrangement joins TRBV6-6 to TRBJ2-3; D is undetermined. V was cut by 6 bases and J by 6 bases, with 10 bases left in between. The CDR3 consists of 12 residues. CDR1 MNHNY and CDR2 SVGAGI come from the germline V gene (reference sequence). The CDR3 here is CASSPLLDTQYF. DNA for the CDR3: TGTGCCAGCAGCCCTCTGTTGGATACGCAGTATTTT.

This chain connects TRBV5-4 to TRBJ1-1, with TRBD1 matching 8 bases. Per germline, CDR1 SGHNT and CDR2 YYREEE (reference sequence). This CDR3 contains 14 residues. The trim removed 0 bases at V and 6 bases at J, leaving 4 bases unmatched. The CDR3 reads CASSLASGGAEAFF. The CDR3 DNA sequence: TGTGCCAGCAGCTTGGCCTCAGGGGGCGCTGAAGCTTTCTTT.

The chain has TRBV15 and TRBJ2-2; 9 bases are shared with TRBD2. V gave up 0 bases and J gave up 7 bases; unmatched junction bases: 9. Germline loops: CDR1 LNHNV, CDR2 YYDKDF (reference sequence). The CDR3 is 17 residues long. This chain's CDR3 is CATSRDAAGGGGGELFF. CDR3 coding DNA: TGTGCCACCAGCAGAGATGCAGCGGGGGGAGGCGGCGGGGAGCTGTTTTTT.

V and J are TRBV5-4 and TRBJ1-2, with a weak D call TRBD1 (6 bases). Trimming removed 3 bases from V and 2 bases from J, with 11 bases in between. Germline assignment: CDR1 SGHNT and CDR2 YYREEE (reference sequence). There are 14 residues in the CDR3. CDR3 sequence reads: CASSSDRKNYGYTF. The CDR3 DNA follows: TGTGCCAGCAGCTCAGACAGGAAAAACTATGGCTACACCTTC.

The chain combines TRBV7-2 with TRBJ1-1; 7 nucleotides match TRBD1. Trimming removed 3 bases from V and 5 bases from J; junction bases left unmatched: 6. The germline V gene encodes CDR1 SGHTA and CDR2 FQGNSA. The CDR3 extends over 14 amino acids. The CDR3 here is CASSFGAGGTEAFF. CDR3 DNA sequence: TGTGCCAGCAGCTTTGGAGCAGGGGGAACTGAAGCTTTCTTT.

The chain links TRBV4-2 to TRBJ1-3, with a tentative D call TRBD1 (5 bases). This CDR3 is 19 amino acids long. The V gene lost 0 bases and the J gene lost 0 bases, with 18 bases spanning the gap. Germline CDR1 reads LGHNA; CDR2 reads YNFKEQ. In DNA form, the CDR3 reads TGTGCCAGCAGCCAAGAAGCGATCGGGGGATGGTCCTCTGGAAACACCATATATTTT. Its translation is CASSQEAIGGWSSGNTIYF.